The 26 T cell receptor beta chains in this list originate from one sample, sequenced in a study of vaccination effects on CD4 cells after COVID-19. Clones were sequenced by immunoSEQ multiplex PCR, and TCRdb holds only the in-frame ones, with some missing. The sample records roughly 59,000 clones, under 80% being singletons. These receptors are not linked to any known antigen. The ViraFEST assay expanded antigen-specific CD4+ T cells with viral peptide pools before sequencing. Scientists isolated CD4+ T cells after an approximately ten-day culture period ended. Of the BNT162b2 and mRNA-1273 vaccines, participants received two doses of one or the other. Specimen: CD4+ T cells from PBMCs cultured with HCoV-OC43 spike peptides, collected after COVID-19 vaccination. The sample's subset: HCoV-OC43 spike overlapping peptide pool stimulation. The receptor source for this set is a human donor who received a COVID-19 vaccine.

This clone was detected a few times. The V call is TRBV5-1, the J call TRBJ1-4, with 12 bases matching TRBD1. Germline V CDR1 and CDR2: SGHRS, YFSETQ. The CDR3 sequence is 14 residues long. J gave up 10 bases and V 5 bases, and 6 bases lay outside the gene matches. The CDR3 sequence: CASRDGTGGGKLFF. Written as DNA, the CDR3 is TGCGCCAGCAGGGACGGGACAGGGGGCGGAAAACTGTTTTTT.

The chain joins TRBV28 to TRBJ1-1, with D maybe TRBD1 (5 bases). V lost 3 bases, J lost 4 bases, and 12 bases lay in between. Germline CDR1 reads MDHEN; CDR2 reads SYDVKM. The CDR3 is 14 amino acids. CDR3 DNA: TGTGCCAGCAGTTTTATTGAGGGGTCCACTGAAGCTTTCTTT. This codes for CASSFIEGSTEAFF.

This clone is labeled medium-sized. The CDR3, as DNA: TGCGCCAGCAGCCAATTCAGGGCTGGAAACACCATATATTTT. Translated, it gives CASSQFRAGNTIYF. The chain employs TRBV4-1 and TRBJ1-3, with a possible D match to TRBD1 (5 bases). The CDR3 length is 14 residues. The germline V gene encodes CDR1 MGHRA and CDR2 YSYEKL. V dropped 2 bases and J dropped 2 bases, with 7 bases sitting between them.

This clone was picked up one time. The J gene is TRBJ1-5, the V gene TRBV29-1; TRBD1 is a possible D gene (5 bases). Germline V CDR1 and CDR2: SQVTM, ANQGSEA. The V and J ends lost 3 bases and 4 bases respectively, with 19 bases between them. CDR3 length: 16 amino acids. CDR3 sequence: CSVEPPGGAKNQPQHF. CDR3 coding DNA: TGCAGCGTTGAGCCACCCGGGGGTGCCAAGAATCAGCCCCAGCATTTT.

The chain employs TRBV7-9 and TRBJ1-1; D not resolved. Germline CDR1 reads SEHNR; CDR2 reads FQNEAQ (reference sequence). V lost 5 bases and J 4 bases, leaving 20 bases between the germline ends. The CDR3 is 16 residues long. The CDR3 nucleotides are TGTGCCAGCAGCCAGAGAGTTATACGGGTAGGCACTGAAGCTTTCTTT. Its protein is CASSQRVIRVGTEAFF. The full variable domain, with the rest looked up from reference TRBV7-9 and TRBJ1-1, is DTGVSQNPRHKITKRGQNVTFRCDPISEHNRLYWYRQTLGQGPEFLTYFQNEAQLEKSRLLSDRFSAERPKGSFSTLEIQRTEQGDSAMYLCASSQRVIRVGTEAFFGQGTRLTVV.

The CDR3 DNA sequence: TGTGCCAGTAGTACAGTGGTAGGGGTTGAAAAACTGTTTTTT. Translating gives CASSTVVGVEKLFF. The rearrangement joins TRBV19 to TRBJ1-4, with D perhaps TRBD1 (5 bases). Germline V gene sequence: CDR1 LNHDA, CDR2 SQIVND (reference sequence). This CDR3 contains 14 residues. The ends were cut back, 4 bases at V and 7 bases at J, with 13 bases in the middle.

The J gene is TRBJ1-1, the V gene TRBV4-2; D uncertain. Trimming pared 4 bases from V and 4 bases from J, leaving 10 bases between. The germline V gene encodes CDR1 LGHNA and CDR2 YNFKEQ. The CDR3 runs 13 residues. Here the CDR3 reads CASSLDPFTEAFF. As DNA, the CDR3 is TGTGCCAGCAGCCTAGACCCCTTCACTGAAGCTTTCTTT.

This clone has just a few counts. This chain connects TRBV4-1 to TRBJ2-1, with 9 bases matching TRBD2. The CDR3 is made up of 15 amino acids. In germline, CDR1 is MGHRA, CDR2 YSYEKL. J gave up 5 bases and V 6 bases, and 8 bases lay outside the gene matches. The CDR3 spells CASRISGGTHNEQFF. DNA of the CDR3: TGCGCCAGCAGAATTAGCGGGGGTACTCACAATGAGCAGTTCTTC.

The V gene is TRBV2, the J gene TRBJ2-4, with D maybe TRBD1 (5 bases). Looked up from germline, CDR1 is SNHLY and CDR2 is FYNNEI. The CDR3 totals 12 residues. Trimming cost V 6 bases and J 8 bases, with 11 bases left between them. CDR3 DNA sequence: TGTGCCAGCAGAGCCAGGGCAGACATTCAGTACTTC. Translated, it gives CASRARADIQYF.

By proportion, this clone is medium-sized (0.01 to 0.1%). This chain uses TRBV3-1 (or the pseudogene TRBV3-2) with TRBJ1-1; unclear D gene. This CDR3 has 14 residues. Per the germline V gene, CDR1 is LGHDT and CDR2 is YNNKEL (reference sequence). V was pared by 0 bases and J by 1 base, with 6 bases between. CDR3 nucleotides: TGTGCCAGCAGCCAAGACAGGAGGAACACTGAAGCTTTCTTT. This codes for CASSQDRRNTEAFF.

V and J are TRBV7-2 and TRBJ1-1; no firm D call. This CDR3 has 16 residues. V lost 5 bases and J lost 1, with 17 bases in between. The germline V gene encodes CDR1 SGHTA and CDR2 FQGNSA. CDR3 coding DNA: TGTGCCAGCAGCGCCTCCCGAGATCTCCAGAACACTGAAGCTTTCTTT. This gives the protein CASSASRDLQNTEAFF.

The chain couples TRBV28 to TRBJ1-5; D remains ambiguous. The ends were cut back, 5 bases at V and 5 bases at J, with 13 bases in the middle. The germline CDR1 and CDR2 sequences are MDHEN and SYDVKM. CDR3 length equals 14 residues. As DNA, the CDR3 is TGTGCCAGCAGTCCCTACAGAGGAGATCAGCCCCAGCATTTT. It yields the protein CASSPYRGDQPQHF.

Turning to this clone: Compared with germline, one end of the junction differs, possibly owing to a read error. CDR3 region: CSARGSGGAFF. The CDR3 DNA reads TGCAGTGCCAGAGGTTCGGGCGGAGCTTTCTTT. The chain joins TRBV20-1 to TRBJ1-1; D gene unclear. Germline-derived CDR1 and CDR2 are DFQATT and SNEGSKA (reference sequence). The CDR3 runs to 11 residues.

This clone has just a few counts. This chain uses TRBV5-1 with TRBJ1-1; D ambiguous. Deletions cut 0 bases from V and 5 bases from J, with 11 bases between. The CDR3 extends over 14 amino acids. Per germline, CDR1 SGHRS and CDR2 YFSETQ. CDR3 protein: CASSLGGYGTEAFF. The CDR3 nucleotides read TGCGCCAGCAGCTTGGGGGGTTATGGAACTGAAGCTTTCTTT.

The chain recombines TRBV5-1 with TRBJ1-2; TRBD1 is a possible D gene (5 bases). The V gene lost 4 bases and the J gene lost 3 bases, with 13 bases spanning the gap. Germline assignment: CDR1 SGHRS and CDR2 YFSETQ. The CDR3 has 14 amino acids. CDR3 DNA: TGCGCCAGCAGCAACCCCGGGACGGACTATGGCTACACCTTC. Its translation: CASSNPGTDYGYTF.

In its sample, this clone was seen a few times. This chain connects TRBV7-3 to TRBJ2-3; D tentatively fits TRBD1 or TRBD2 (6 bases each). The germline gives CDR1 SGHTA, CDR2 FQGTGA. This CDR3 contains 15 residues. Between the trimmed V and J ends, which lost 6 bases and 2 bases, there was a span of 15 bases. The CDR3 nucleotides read TGTGCCAGCAGAAAAAGGGGGGAATCCACAGATACGCAGTATTTT. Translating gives CASRKRGESTDTQYF.

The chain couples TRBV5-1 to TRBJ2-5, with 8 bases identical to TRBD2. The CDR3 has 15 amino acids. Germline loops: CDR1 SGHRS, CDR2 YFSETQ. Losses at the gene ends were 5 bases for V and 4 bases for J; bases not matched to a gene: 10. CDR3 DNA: TGCGCCAGCAGTTCGGGAGGGGGAGGAAGAGAGACCCAGTACTTC. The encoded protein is CASSSGGGGRETQYF.

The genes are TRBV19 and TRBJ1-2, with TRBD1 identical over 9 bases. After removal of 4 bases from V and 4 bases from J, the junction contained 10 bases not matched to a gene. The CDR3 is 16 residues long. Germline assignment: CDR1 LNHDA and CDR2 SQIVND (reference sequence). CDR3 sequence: CASSTLPGQGTYGYTF. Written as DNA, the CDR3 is TGTGCCAGTAGTACCTTGCCGGGACAGGGAACCTATGGCTACACCTTC.

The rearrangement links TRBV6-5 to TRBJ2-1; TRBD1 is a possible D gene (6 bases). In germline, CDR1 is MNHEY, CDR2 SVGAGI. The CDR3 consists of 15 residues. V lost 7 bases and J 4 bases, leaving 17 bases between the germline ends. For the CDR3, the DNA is TGTGCCAGCATCAAATCGGTTCAGGGGTACAATGAGCAGTTCTTC. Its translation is CASIKSVQGYNEQFF.

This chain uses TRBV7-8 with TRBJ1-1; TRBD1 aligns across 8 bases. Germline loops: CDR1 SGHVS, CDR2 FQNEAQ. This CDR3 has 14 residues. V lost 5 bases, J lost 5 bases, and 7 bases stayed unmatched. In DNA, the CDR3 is TGTGCCAGCAGCCGGACAGGGATGGGGACTGAAGCTTTCTTT. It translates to CASSRTGMGTEAFF.

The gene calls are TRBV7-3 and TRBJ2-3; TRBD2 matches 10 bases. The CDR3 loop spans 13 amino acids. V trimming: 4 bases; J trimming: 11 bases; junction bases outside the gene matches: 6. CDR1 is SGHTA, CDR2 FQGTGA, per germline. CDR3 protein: CASSSPGLAMQYF. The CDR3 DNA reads TGTGCCAGCAGCTCACCGGGACTAGCGATGCAGTATTTT.

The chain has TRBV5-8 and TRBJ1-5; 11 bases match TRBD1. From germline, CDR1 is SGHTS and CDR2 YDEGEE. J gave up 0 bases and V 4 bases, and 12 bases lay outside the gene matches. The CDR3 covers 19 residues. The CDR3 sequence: CASSPSGTGGFYSNQPQHF. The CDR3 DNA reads TGTGCCAGCAGCCCCTCCGGGACAGGGGGATTCTATAGCAATCAGCCCCAGCATTTT.

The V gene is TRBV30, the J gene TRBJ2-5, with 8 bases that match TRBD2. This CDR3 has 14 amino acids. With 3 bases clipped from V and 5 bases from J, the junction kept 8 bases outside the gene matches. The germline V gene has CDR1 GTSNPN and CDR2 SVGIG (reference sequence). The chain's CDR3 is CAWRLAGGGETQYF. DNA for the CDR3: TGTGCCTGGAGGCTTGCGGGGGGCGGGGAGACCCAGTACTTC.

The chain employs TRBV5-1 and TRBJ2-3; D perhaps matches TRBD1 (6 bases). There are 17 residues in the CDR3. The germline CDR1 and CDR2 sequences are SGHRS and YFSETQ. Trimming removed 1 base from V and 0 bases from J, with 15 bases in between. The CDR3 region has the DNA TGCGCCAGCAGCTTGTCACCCGGGACACAGAGCACAGATACGCAGTATTTT. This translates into CASSLSPGTQSTDTQYF.

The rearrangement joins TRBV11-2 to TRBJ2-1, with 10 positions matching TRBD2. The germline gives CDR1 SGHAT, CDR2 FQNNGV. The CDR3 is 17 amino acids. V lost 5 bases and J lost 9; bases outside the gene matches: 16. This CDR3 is CASSHPPDSGGAIEQFF. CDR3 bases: TGTGCCAGCAGCCACCCCCCCGACAGCGGGGGGGCCATTGAGCAGTTCTTC. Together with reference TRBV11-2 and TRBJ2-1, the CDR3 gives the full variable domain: EAGVAQSPRYKIIEKRQSVAFWCNPISGHATLYWYQQILGQGPKLLIQFQNNGVVDDSQLPKDRFSAERLKGVDSTLKIQPAKLEDSAVYLCASSHPPDSGGAIEQFFGPGTRLTVL.

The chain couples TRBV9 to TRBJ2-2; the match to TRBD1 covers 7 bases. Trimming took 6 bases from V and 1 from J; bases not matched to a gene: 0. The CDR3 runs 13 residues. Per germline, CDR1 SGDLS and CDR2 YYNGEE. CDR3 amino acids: CASTGGNTGELFF. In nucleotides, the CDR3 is TGTGCCAGCACAGGGGGGAACACCGGGGAGCTGTTTTTT.